The 12 T cell receptor beta chains in this list originate from one sample, sequenced in a study of T-cell memory formation after mild COVID-19. TCRdb re-analysed the 5' RACE reads in MiXCR, keeping a single row per CDR3 protein. This sample has about 120,000 distinct CDR3 sequences, with approximately 15% found just once. Source material: PBMCs or a T cell subset sorted from them (not recorded which). The receptors come from an adult woman who had mild COVID-19 (a few samples of this study predate the infection). Cell type and time point are not known.

This clonotype was picked up a small number of times. V gene TRBV5-1 combines with J gene TRBJ1-3; D is undetermined. The CDR3 covers 15 residues. V shed 4 bases and J shed 0 bases, with 11 bases lying between them. The germline CDR1 and CDR2 sequences are SGHRS and YFSETQ. The CDR3 here is CASSVDGGSGNTIYF. The CDR3 nucleotides read TGCGCCAGCAGCGTGGACGGCGGCTCTGGAAACACCATATATTTT.

The chain carries TRBV5-1 and TRBJ2-1; D gene uncertain. Germline V gives CDR1 SGHRS, CDR2 YFSETQ. Trimming removed 7 bases at V and 5 bases at J, with 16 bases between. The CDR3 is made up of 14 amino acids. CDR3 DNA: TGCGCCAGCTCCCCCGACGGGCTGCACAATGAGCAGTTCTTC. Residues: CASSPDGLHNEQFF. The full variable domain, completed using reference TRBV5-1 and TRBJ2-1, is KAGVTQTPRYLIKTRGQQVTLSCSPISGHRSVSWYQQTPGQGLQFLFEYFSETQRNKGNFPGRFSGRQFSNSRSEMNVSTLELGDSALYLCASSPDGLHNEQFFGPGTRLTVL.

The chain couples TRBV12-3 or TRBV12-4 to TRBJ2-4, with 7 bases lining up with TRBD2. The CDR3 contains 14 residues. After removal of 2 bases from V and 6 bases from J, the junction contained 4 bases not matched to a gene. In DNA, the CDR3 is TGTGCCAGCAGTTTAATCTCGGGGGGAAACATTCAGTACTTC. Translated: CASSLISGGNIQYF.

The chain joins TRBV6-1 to TRBJ2-7; D remains ambiguous. Germline V CDR1 and CDR2: MNHNS, SASEGT. V lost 2 bases and J 2 bases, leaving 13 bases between the germline ends. This CDR3 is built from 15 residues. The CDR3 is CASSEFPTRAYEQYF. In nucleotides, the CDR3 is TGTGCCAGCAGTGAATTCCCCACGCGAGCCTACGAGCAGTACTTC.

There are a few counts of this clonotype. This chain joins TRBV6-2 or TRBV6-3 and TRBJ1-2; the D gene is possibly TRBD1 (5 bases). The ends were cut back, 2 bases at V and 5 bases at J, with 9 bases in the middle. Germline V gene lookup returns CDR1 MNHEY and CDR2 SVGEGT. The CDR3 runs 13 residues. CDR3 in amino acids: CASSYPQGYGYTF. DNA of the CDR3: TGTGCCAGCAGTTACCCCCAGGGATATGGCTACACCTTC.

J is TRBJ2-6 and V is TRBV5-5; D ambiguous. The V and J ends lost 4 bases and 1 base respectively, with 9 bases between them. This CDR3 is built from 15 residues. The germline V gene encodes CDR1 SGHKS and CDR2 YYEKEE (reference sequence). CDR3 region: CASSLAPSGANVLTF. For the CDR3, the DNA is TGTGCCAGCAGCCTCGCCCCATCTGGGGCCAACGTCCTGACTTTC.

The V gene is TRBV6-2 or TRBV6-3, the J gene TRBJ2-1; 8 bases are a match to TRBD1. The CDR3 contains 15 residues. Germline assignment: CDR1 MNHEY and CDR2 SVGEGT. V shed 0 bases, J shed 7 bases, and the junction held 5 bases outside the gene matches. The CDR3 spells CASSYSTQGANEQFF. CDR3 nucleotide sequence: TGTGCCAGCAGTTACTCGACCCAGGGGGCTAATGAGCAGTTCTTC.

This clonotype turned up a few times. The chain combines TRBV6-5 with TRBJ2-1; maybe TRBD1 (5 bases). Trimming removed 0 bases from V and 7 bases from J, with 7 bases in between. The germline CDR1 and CDR2 sequences are MNHEY and SVGAGI. The CDR3 extends over 13 amino acids. This CDR3 reads CASSYSRQNEQFF. DNA of the CDR3: TGTGCCAGCAGTTACTCCCGACAGAATGAGCAGTTCTTC.

This clonotype was recorded a few times. V and J are TRBV6-5 and TRBJ1-2; D possibly corresponds to TRBD1 (5 bases). This CDR3 comprises 15 residues. The V end was cut by 6 bases, the J end by 8 bases, with 22 bases between. CDR1 MNHEY and CDR2 SVGAGI come from the germline V gene. The CDR3 sequence: CASRPLLRALKGYTF. The CDR3 coding sequence is TGTGCCAGCAGACCCCTCCTCAGGGCATTGAAAGGCTACACCTTC.

This clonotype was seen only a few times. V is TRBV18 and J is TRBJ2-6; the D call may be TRBD1 or TRBD2 (5 bases each). The germline gives CDR1 KGHSH, CDR2 LQKENI. CDR3 length: 17 amino acids. The ends were cut back, 2 bases at V and 2 bases at J, with 13 bases in the middle. The CDR3 is CASSPVGEITGANVLTF. CDR3 coding DNA: TGTGCCAGCTCACCAGTAGGGGAGATCACTGGGGCCAACGTCCTGACTTTC. The variable domain in full, with the rest retrieved from reference TRBV18 and TRBJ2-6, is NAGVMQNPRHLVRRRGQEARLRCSPMKGHSHVYWYRQLPEEGLKFMVYLQKENIIDESGMPKERFSAEFPKEGPSILRIQQVVRGDSAAYFCASSPVGEITGANVLTFGAGSRLTVL.

The chain carries TRBV4-1 and TRBJ2-1, with TRBD2 identical over 8 bases. V lost 7 bases to trimming and J lost 5 bases; unmatched junction nucleotides: 4. CDR3 size: 13 residues. Germline CDR1 and CDR2: MGHRA and YSYEKL. The CDR3, as DNA: TGCGCCAGCAACGGGGGGGACAACAATGAGCAGTTCTTC. Translation: CASNGGDNNEQFF.

This sequence joins TRBV6-5 and TRBJ2-7; TRBD1 matches 7 bases. This CDR3 has 13 amino acids. After removal of 5 bases from V and 2 bases from J, the junction contained 3 bases not matched to a gene. CDR1 is MNHEY and CDR2 is SVGAGI in the germline V gene. In DNA, the CDR3 is TGTGCCAGCAGTCCGACAGGGCCCTACGAGCAGTACTTC. Amino acid sequence: CASSPTGPYEQYF.